This TCR beta chain appears in the sequencing data of a study of cytomegalovirus exposure and HLA in healthy donors. A note on this clone: The antigen is unknown.

General study results and limits: V- and J-gene trimming of TCR beta was linked (in a later analysis) to a missense DCLRE1C variant.

A multiplex PCR was run with 60 Vbeta primers and 13 Jbeta primers. Method: immunoSEQ multiplex PCR; TCRdb's copy keeps in-frame clones and lacks some. The sample gives tens of thousands of clones, under 90% of which show up once; 2.5% to 3.5% is in the top ten. The TCR sequence derives from a woman in her late teens or twenties in good health and CMV-seronegative. Sequenced input: PBMCs.

DNA of the CDR3: TGTGCCAGTAGTCTCGGGTACAATGAGCAGTTCTTC. It specifies CASSLGYNEQFF. This chain connects TRBV19 to TRBJ2-1; no reliable D call. Germline loops: CDR1 LNHDA, CDR2 SQIVND (reference sequence). V was pared by 5 bases and J by 4 bases, with 6 bases between. The CDR3 length is 12 residues.